The 8 T cell receptor beta chains below come from one sample, sequenced in a study of shared T cell receptors in the human thymus. The assay was immunoSEQ multiplex PCR, and TCRdb's table has in-frame clones only and misses some. This sample has about 380,000 clones, with 95% found just once. Sequencing was carried out using thymocytes. These receptors originate from a human donor.

This sequence joins TRBV14 and TRBJ2-7, with D hard to call. The CDR3 spans 14 residues. V was trimmed by 4 bases and J by 0 bases, leaving 10 bases between them. Germline V lookup: CDR1 SGHDN, CDR2 FVKESK. The CDR3 is CASSPPSNSYEQYF. The DNA of the CDR3 is TGTGCCAGCAGCCCCCCGAGCAACTCCTACGAGCAGTACTTC.

The rearrangement joins TRBV5-1 to TRBJ2-3; TRBD1 matches at 10 bases. Per the germline V gene, CDR1 is SGHRS and CDR2 is YFSETQ. V lost 2 bases, J lost 4 bases, and 4 bases stayed unmatched. The CDR3 contains 15 residues. Here the CDR3 reads CASSFKGQGPDTQYF. CDR3 nucleotides: TGCGCCAGCAGCTTCAAGGGACAGGGGCCAGATACGCAGTATTTT.

The V call is TRBV6-1, the J call TRBJ2-7; 12 bases are shared with TRBD2. J lost 4 bases, V lost 1 base, and 2 bases had no gene match. This CDR3 region has 15 residues. CDR1 MNHNS and CDR2 SASEGT come from the germline V gene. CDR3 loop: CASSEGLAGEYEQYF. In DNA form, the CDR3 reads TGTGCCAGCAGTGAAGGACTAGCGGGAGAGTACGAGCAGTACTTC.

The rearrangement joins TRBV5-6 to TRBJ1-2; D gene uncertain. V was cut by 6 bases and J by 8 bases, with 20 bases left in between. CDR1 and CDR2 (germline): SGHDT, YYEEEE. CDR3 length: 14 amino acids. Here the CDR3 reads CASIVWPQWYGYTF. The CDR3 region has the DNA TGTGCCAGCATCGTGTGGCCTCAATGGTACGGCTACACCTTC.

The chain is built from TRBV7-6 and TRBJ2-2, with 8 bases fitting TRBD2. There are 15 residues in the CDR3. The trim removed 2 bases at V and 7 bases at J, leaving 6 bases unmatched. Germline V lookup: CDR1 SGHVS, CDR2 FNYEAQ. Written as DNA, the CDR3 is TGTGCCAGCAGCTTAACTCGCGGGGGGCTCGGGGAGCTGTTTTTT. Translating gives CASSLTRGGLGELFF.

The chain links TRBV30 to TRBJ1-6, with a tentative D call TRBD1 (5 bases). The CDR3 extends over 15 amino acids. The V gene's germline CDR1 is GTSNPN and CDR2 SVGIG (reference sequence). V was cut by 4 bases and J by 7 bases, with 17 bases left in between. CDR3 DNA sequence: TGTGCCTGGACCACGACGGGACCCTGGAATTCACCCCTCCACTTT. The encoded protein is CAWTTTGPWNSPLHF.

The chain combines TRBV14 with TRBJ2-3, with TRBD2 matching 8 bases. The CDR3 spans 15 residues. V was clipped by 2 bases and J by 1 base; unmatched bases: 2. The V gene's germline CDR1 is SGHDN and CDR2 FVKESK. Written as DNA, the CDR3 is TGTGCCAGCAGCCAACTACTAGCGGGCACAGATACGCAGTATTTT. Its translation: CASSQLLAGTDTQYF.

This clone was seen just once. The J gene is TRBJ1-5, the V gene TRBV19; maybe TRBD1 (6 bases). Trimming removed 2 bases at V and 2 bases at J, with 13 bases between. The CDR3 runs to 16 residues. Germline-derived CDR1 and CDR2 are LNHDA and SQIVND (reference sequence). The CDR3 spells CASSIFIRGGNQPQHF. The DNA of the CDR3 is TGTGCCAGTAGTATATTCATCAGGGGAGGCAATCAGCCCCAGCATTTT.